This passage covers 11 T cell receptor beta chains from one sample sequenced in a study of spatial heterogeneity in lung cancer. TCRdb fed the 5' RACE reads into MiXCR, producing one record per CDR3 protein. In the table there are around 110,000 distinct CDR3 sequences, 9% to 15% of which are singletons. The time point is: blood at routine non-recurrence follow-up after resection. Sequencing was performed on whole RNA extracted from tumor and nontumor lung tissue, or from frozen PBMC, and the material was left unsorted. This specimen consisted of PBMCs, obtained at follow-up. The receptor source for this set is a male donor with early-stage non-small cell lung cancer.

This clonotype turned up a few times. Here the CDR3 reads CASSSGQGSSPLHF. CDR3 DNA: TGTGCCAGCAGCTCCGGACAGGGGAGCTCACCCCTCCACTTT. This rearrangement joins TRBV7-2 to TRBJ1-6; TRBD1 matches 9 bases. The CDR3 runs 14 residues. After removal of 4 bases from V and 10 bases from J, the junction contained 5 bases not matched to a gene. Per the germline V gene, CDR1 is SGHTA and CDR2 is FQGNSA.

Many counts were recorded for this clonotype. V gene TRBV25-1 combines with J gene TRBJ2-1; D may be TRBD1 or TRBD2 (5 bases each). Germline loops: CDR1 MGHDK, CDR2 SYGVNS. Trimming shortened V by 8 bases and J by 6 bases, and 11 bases separated the two germline ends. CDR3 length: 12 amino acids. CDR3 nucleotide sequence: TGTGCCAGCGGGGGTTGGCGCAATGAGCAGTTCTTC. This translates into CASGGWRNEQFF. The entire variable domain, with the rest obtained from reference TRBV25-1 and TRBJ2-1, is as follows: EADIYQTPRYLVIGTGKKITLECSQTMGHDKMYWYQQDPGMELHLIHYSYGVNSTEKGDLSSESTVSRIRTEHFPLTLESARPSHTSQYLCASGGWRNEQFFGPGTRLTVL.

This clonotype occurred a few times. The V gene is TRBV7-9, the J gene TRBJ2-2, with D perhaps matching TRBD1 (5 bases). The CDR3 is 13 residues long. V lost 1 base to trimming and J lost 6 bases, with 6 bases between them. CDR1 is SEHNR and CDR2 is FQNEAQ in the germline V gene (reference sequence). CDR3 loop: CASSLEGPGELFF. CDR3 DNA: TGTGCCAGCAGCTTAGAGGGGCCCGGGGAGCTGTTTTTT. The variable domain in full, completed from reference TRBV7-9 and TRBJ2-2, reads DTGVSQNPRHKITKRGQNVTFRCDPISEHNRLYWYRQTLGQGPEFLTYFQNEAQLEKSRLLSDRFSAERPKGSFSTLEIQRTEQGDSAMYLCASSLEGPGELFFGEGSRLTVL.

The chain recombines TRBV20-1 with TRBJ1-5, with D perhaps matching TRBD1 (5 bases). V lost 5 bases and J 11 bases, leaving 19 bases between the germline ends. Looked up from germline, CDR1 is DFQATT and CDR2 is SNEGSKA (reference sequence). The CDR3 runs to 13 residues. CDR3 DNA: TGCAGTGCTCCAGAGGGGCCTCTGAGGGCCCAGCATTTT. This translates into CSAPEGPLRAQHF.

This clonotype was seen ten or more times. The chain links TRBV7-2 to TRBJ2-1; D may be TRBD1 (7 bases). Per the germline V gene, CDR1 is SGHTA and CDR2 is FQGNSA. The CDR3 is made up of 18 amino acids. Trimming took off 0 bases at V and 4 bases at J, with 19 bases between the two ends. In DNA form, the CDR3 reads TGTGCCAGCAGCTTAGCGCGAACCAAGGCGGGACAGTACAATGAGCAGTTCTTC. Protein: CASSLARTKAGQYNEQFF.

This clonotype has a count of ten or more. This sequence joins TRBV6-2 or TRBV6-3 and TRBJ1-6, with unresolved D. Trimming removed 1 base at V and 9 bases at J, with 10 bases between. The CDR3 extends over 14 amino acids. Per germline, CDR1 MNHEY and CDR2 SVGEGT. This CDR3 is CASSYLGLGSPLHF. In nucleotides, the CDR3 is TGTGCCAGCAGTTACTTAGGATTGGGTTCACCCCTCCACTTT.

This clonotype appeared a few times. Here the CDR3 reads CASSAYWGTEAFF. CDR3 DNA: TGTGCCAGCAGTGCGTACTGGGGCACTGAAGCTTTCTTT. The chain employs TRBV12-3 or TRBV12-4 and TRBJ1-1; D gene unclear. Between the trimmed V and J ends, which lost 5 bases and 4 bases, there was a span of 11 bases. The CDR3 is 13 residues long.

In this sample, this clonotype turned up a few times. This chain joins TRBV10-3 and TRBJ1-1, with 7 bases matching TRBD1. The CDR3 covers 15 residues. Germline trimming cut 7 bases from V and 1 base from J; bases unmatched to any gene: 9. The germline CDR1 and CDR2 sequences are ENHRY and SYGVKD. CDR3 sequence reads: CAITSSRGGNTEAFF. The CDR3 coding sequence is TGTGCCATCACCTCCAGCAGGGGGGGGAACACTGAAGCTTTCTTT.

This clonotype was seen ten or more times. The chain couples TRBV28 to TRBJ1-2, with 7 bases lining up with TRBD1. Germline-derived CDR1 and CDR2 are MDHEN and SYDVKM. Trimming cost V 10 bases and J 2 bases; bases outside gene matches: 4. The CDR3 runs 12 residues. The CDR3, as DNA: TGTGCCACCGAGGGACAGAACTATGGCTACACCTTC. This codes for CATEGQNYGYTF.

This clonotype occurred a few times. This sequence joins TRBV5-1 and TRBJ1-1; unclear D gene. The CDR3 has 14 amino acids. Looked up from germline, CDR1 is SGHRS and CDR2 is YFSETQ. Trimming shortened V by 4 bases and J by 7 bases, and 17 bases separated the two germline ends. In DNA form, the CDR3 reads TGCGCCAGCAGCCTTCAGAATTCCGGGGTTGAAGCTTTCTTT. It encodes CASSLQNSGVEAFF.

The rearrangement uses TRBV7-8 and TRBJ2-3, with 7 nucleotides matching TRBD1. J lost 11 bases, V lost 2 bases, and 10 bases had no gene match. The CDR3 is made up of 14 amino acids. CDR1 SGHVS and CDR2 FQNEAQ come from the germline V gene. CDR3 amino acids: CASSLYMGQKWQYF. CDR3 in DNA: TGTGCCAGCAGCTTATACATGGGACAGAAGTGGCAGTATTTT.